Listed here are 28 T cell receptor beta chains from one sample, sequenced in a study of cytomegalovirus exposure and HLA in healthy donors. Using immunoSEQ multiplex PCR, the repertoire was profiled, and TCRdb retains in-frame clones only, with some absent. The data hold 80,000 to 100,000 clones, with about 83% observed a single time. The sample was PBMCs. Source of these receptors: a woman aged 25-40 years in good health and CMV-seronegative.

The V and J genes are TRBV7-2 and TRBJ2-2; D call uncertain. The CDR3 sequence is 13 residues long. CDR1 is SGHTA and CDR2 is FQGNSA in the germline V gene. V lost 2 bases and J 7 bases, leaving 8 bases between the germline ends. CDR3 nucleotide sequence: TGTGCCAGCAGCTTAATAAGGAGCGGGGAGCTGTTTTTT. Amino acid sequence: CASSLIRSGELFF. Looking up the rest from reference TRBV7-2 and TRBJ2-2 gives the full variable domain: GAGVSQSPSNKVTEKGKDVELRCDPISGHTALYWYRQSLGQGLEFLIYFQGNSAPDKSGLPSDRFSAERTGGSVSTLTIQRTQQEDSAVYLCASSLIRSGELFFGEGSRLTVL.

V and J are TRBV28 and TRBJ2-1; D unresolved. The CDR3 sequence is 14 residues long. Per germline, CDR1 MDHEN and CDR2 SYDVKM. The V end was cut by 2 bases, the J end by 6 bases, with 11 bases between. In DNA form, the CDR3 reads TGTGCCAGCAGTTTAGCAGGTCTGCTCAATGAGCAGTTCTTC. As protein: CASSLAGLLNEQFF.

The chain is built from TRBV19 and TRBJ2-7, with 8 bases aligning to TRBD1. Germline V CDR1 and CDR2: LNHDA, SQIVND (reference sequence). This CDR3 contains 14 residues. V dropped 4 bases and J dropped 2; count of bases not matched to a gene: 4. The CDR3 DNA sequence: TGTGCCAGTAGTACCCCGGGACAGGCCTACGAGCAGTACTTC. Its translation: CASSTPGQAYEQYF.

Concerning this clone: At one of its ends the junction is not consistent with the germline gene, which may arise from a read error. The V call is TRBV7-7, the J call TRBJ2-3, with D perhaps matching TRBD2 (5 bases). This CDR3 is built from 13 residues. The V gene's germline CDR1 is SSHAT and CDR2 FNYEAQ (reference sequence). CDR3 sequence reads: CASSLAPGDTQYF. The CDR3 nucleotides read TGTGCTAGCAGCTTAGCTCCGGGGGATACGCAGTATTTT.

V gene TRBV7-9 combines with J gene TRBJ2-7; TRBD1 agrees at 10 bases. V lost 3 bases, J lost 4 bases, and 3 bases stayed unmatched. The CDR3 covers 14 residues. CDR1 and CDR2 from the germline V gene are SEHNR and FQNEAQ (reference sequence). The CDR3 coding sequence is TGTGCCAGCAGCTTGGGACAGGGGCTTTACGAGCAGTACTTC. It yields the protein CASSLGQGLYEQYF.

This clone has just a few counts. This chain connects TRBV6-5 to TRBJ2-1, with 7 bases that match TRBD2. The V segment lost 5 bases and the J segment 7 bases; nucleotides outside the gene matches: 11. Per the germline V gene, CDR1 is MNHEY and CDR2 is SVGAGI. CDR3 length: 15 residues. CDR3 sequence: CASSKLATPGNEQFF. CDR3 nucleotides: TGTGCCAGCAGTAAACTAGCGACCCCTGGGAATGAGCAGTTCTTC.

The V call is TRBV29-1, the J call TRBJ1-1; 8 bases are shared with TRBD1. The CDR3 is made up of 13 amino acids. CDR1 and CDR2 from the germline V gene are SQVTM and ANQGSEA. After removal of 5 bases from V and 3 bases from J, the junction contained 5 bases not matched to a gene. The CDR3 here is CSVQTGVDTEAFF. The CDR3 DNA is TGCAGCGTTCAGACAGGGGTGGACACTGAAGCTTTCTTT.

The J gene is TRBJ2-3, the V gene TRBV5-6; D might be TRBD2 (6 bases). The germline gives CDR1 SGHDT, CDR2 YYEEEE. There are 16 residues in the CDR3. V dropped 2 bases and J dropped 1 base, with 14 bases sitting between them. The CDR3 nucleotides are TGTGCCAGCAGCTTTCTGTCGCGGGACGGCACAGATACGCAGTATTTT. It encodes CASSFLSRDGTDTQYF.

V is TRBV5-6 and J is TRBJ1-5; 12 nucleotides agree with TRBD1. J was trimmed by 5 bases and V by 2 bases; bases with no gene match: 2. The CDR3 has 15 amino acids. Germline V gene sequence: CDR1 SGHDT, CDR2 YYEEEE. The CDR3 region has the DNA TGTGCCAGCAGCTTTGGGACAGGGGGCCATCAGCCCCAGCATTTT. This encodes CASSFGTGGHQPQHF. The complete variable domain, with remaining parts taken from reference TRBV5-6 and TRBJ1-5, reads DAGVTQSPTHLIKTRGQQVTLRCSPKSGHDTVSWYQQALGQGPQFIFQYYEEEERQRGNFPDRFSGHQFPNYSSELNVNALLLGDSALYLCASSFGTGGHQPQHFGDGTRLSIL.

V and J are TRBV7-8 and TRBJ2-1, with 11 bases aligning to TRBD2. This CDR3 is built from 17 residues. Per germline, CDR1 SGHVS and CDR2 FQNEAQ. Trimming removed 1 base from V and 4 bases from J; junction bases left unmatched: 6. CDR3 nucleotide sequence: TGTGCCAGCAGCTTAGAGTCGATAGCGGGAGGGTACAATGAGCAGTTCTTC. Amino acid sequence: CASSLESIAGGYNEQFF.

In its sample, this clone was seen once. The V gene is TRBV6-4, the J gene TRBJ2-7, with TRBD2 matching over 13 bases. CDR1 is MRHNA, CDR2 SNTAGT, per germline. CDR3 size: 15 residues. Trimming at V came to 2 bases and at J to 3 bases, leaving 1 base not matched to a gene. CDR3: CASSDRTSGSYEQYF. CDR3 bases: TGTGCCAGCAGTGACAGGACTAGCGGGAGCTACGAGCAGTACTTC.

The gene calls are TRBV9 and TRBJ2-7; maybe TRBD2 (5 bases). Germline-derived CDR1 and CDR2 are SGDLS and YYNGEE. V was pared by 4 bases and J by 5 bases, with 19 bases between. CDR3 size: 15 residues. In DNA form, the CDR3 reads TGTGCCAGCAGCCTGAGGAGTGAGGGTACCAACGAGCAGTACTTC. Encoded protein: CASSLRSEGTNEQYF.

This chain joins TRBV7-6 and TRBJ1-1; tentative D call: TRBD1 (5 bases). This CDR3 has 15 amino acids. V was shortened by 5 bases and J by 0 bases, with 13 bases between the two germline ends. Germline V gene sequence: CDR1 SGHVS, CDR2 FNYEAQ. The CDR3 nucleotides read TGTGCCAGCAGCCAGGGTCACAGTATGAACACTGAAGCTTTCTTT. Amino acids: CASSQGHSMNTEAFF.

This clone was seen only once. The gene calls are TRBV7-9 and TRBJ1-1, with TRBD1 identical over 8 bases. CDR3 size: 16 residues. Germline V gene data show CDR1 as SEHNR and CDR2 as FQNEAQ (reference sequence). V was pared by 5 bases and J by 3 bases, with 11 bases of the junction left unmatched. The CDR3 bases are TGTGCCAGCAGCCCAGGGACAGGATCGGGATACACTGAAGCTTTCTTT. This gives the protein CASSPGTGSGYTEAFF.

The rearrangement links TRBV9 to TRBJ2-3; a weak D match, TRBD1 (6 bases). V shed 3 bases and J shed 3 bases, with 14 bases lying between them. The CDR3 is made up of 15 amino acids. The germline V gene has CDR1 SGDLS and CDR2 YYNGEE. The CDR3 nucleotides are TGTGCCAGCAGCGGCTCGGGACAATTAACAGATACGCAGTATTTT. This translates into CASSGSGQLTDTQYF.

The V and J genes are TRBV2 and TRBJ1-1; perhaps TRBD1 as D (5 bases). Trimming removed 5 bases from V and 7 bases from J, with 20 bases in between. The CDR3 has 15 amino acids. Per germline, CDR1 SNHLY and CDR2 FYNNEI. CDR3 sequence (DNA): TGTGCCAGCAGTCTCTCCACAGGCCCCTTTGTTGAAGCTTTCTTT. Residues: CASSLSTGPFVEAFF.

This chain links TRBV27 with TRBJ2-7, with TRBD1 matching over 7 bases. CDR3 length equals 18 residues. CDR1 and CDR2 from the germline V gene are MNHEY and SMNVEV (reference sequence). The ends lost 10 bases at V and 0 bases at J; junction bases unmatched: 21. DNA of the CDR3: TGTGCCACCGCAAAGACAGGGCCGATACCTTCCCTCTCCTACGAGCAGTACTTC. The encoded protein is CATAKTGPIPSLSYEQYF.

This clone turned up a few times. The rearrangement uses TRBV20-1 and TRBJ1-2; D is unclear. Germline assignment: CDR1 DFQATT and CDR2 SNEGSKA (reference sequence). The CDR3 extends over 11 amino acids. CDR3 in DNA: TGCAGGGCAGGCGCGAAGGTTGGCTACACCTTC. Translated, it gives CRAGAKVGYTF.

The J gene is TRBJ2-2, the V gene TRBV5-6; D is uncertain. V was cut by 1 base and J by 7 bases, with 8 bases left in between. The CDR3 is 13 residues long. Germline-derived CDR1 and CDR2 are SGHDT and YYEEEE. The CDR3 reads CASSLMRLGELFF. CDR3 nucleotides: TGTGCCAGCAGCTTGATGCGACTCGGGGAGCTGTTTTTT. The whole variable domain, filled in from reference TRBV5-6 and TRBJ2-2, reads DAGVTQSPTHLIKTRGQQVTLRCSPKSGHDTVSWYQQALGQGPQFIFQYYEEEERQRGNFPDRFSGHQFPNYSSELNVNALLLGDSALYLCASSLMRLGELFFGEGSRLTVL.

This chain uses TRBV19 with TRBJ2-7, with 10 bases aligning to TRBD1. Germline V gives CDR1 LNHDA, CDR2 SQIVND (reference sequence). Unmatched junction bases numbered 3, after V lost 8 bases and J lost 5 bases. The CDR3 contains 12 residues. In nucleotides, the CDR3 is TGTGCCAGTGGGACAGGGGTGGACGAGCAGTACTTC. It translates to CASGTGVDEQYF.

The chain's CDR3 is CASSQAGVDNEQFF. The DNA for the CDR3 is TGTGCCAGCAGCCAAGCAGGGGTGGACAATGAGCAGTTCTTC. The chain uses TRBV16 and TRBJ2-1, with D possibly TRBD1 on 6 matching bases. The germline CDR1 and CDR2 sequences are KGHSY and FQNENV. The CDR3 is 14 amino acids. Trimming removed 2 bases from V and 5 bases from J, with 10 bases in between.

The chain joins TRBV25-1 to TRBJ2-7; maybe TRBD1 (6 bases). Germline CDR1 reads MGHDK; CDR2 reads SYGVNS. This CDR3 comprises 13 residues. Trimming shortened V by 6 bases and J by 4 bases, and 13 bases separated the two germline ends. The CDR3 sequence: CASSRGSVYEQYF. For the CDR3, the DNA is TGTGCCAGCAGCAGGGGTTCTGTTTACGAGCAGTACTTC.

The chain employs TRBV7-6 and TRBJ2-1; tentative D call: TRBD2 (6 bases). This CDR3 is built from 19 residues. Germline assignment: CDR1 SGHVS and CDR2 FNYEAQ. Trimming left V 3 bases short and J 7 bases short, with 28 bases between. CDR3: CASSFRSAVGSLFANEQFF. The CDR3 DNA follows: TGTGCCAGCAGCTTTAGGTCGGCAGTCGGGAGTTTGTTCGCTAATGAGCAGTTCTTC.

This clone was detected once. V is TRBV11-3 and J is TRBJ2-2; maybe TRBD1 (5 bases). Germline CDR1 SGHNT, CDR2 YENEEA. The CDR3 is 13 amino acids. The V end was cut by 8 bases, the J end by 8 bases, with 15 bases between. The CDR3 reads CASQLRGTGELFF. CDR3 coding DNA: TGTGCCAGCCAGTTAAGGGGAACTGGGGAGCTGTTTTTT.

The chain has TRBV15 and TRBJ1-3, with D perhaps matching TRBD1 (5 bases). Germline-derived CDR1 and CDR2 are LNHNV and YYDKDF (reference sequence). The V end lost 1 base, the J end lost 8 bases, and 15 bases lay between the germline ends. This CDR3 contains 15 residues. The CDR3 coding sequence is TGTGCCACCAGCAGAGTTCGGGGGGTAGGGGACACCATATATTTT. Its protein product is CATSRVRGVGDTIYF.

This clone was counted between two and nine times. The chain links TRBV5-5 to TRBJ1-2; 9 positions match TRBD1. V lost 3 bases to trimming and J lost 4 bases; unmatched junction nucleotides: 10. From germline, CDR1 is SGHKS and CDR2 YYEKEE (reference sequence). The CDR3 runs to 16 residues. The CDR3: CASSWQRTGVLYGYTF. As DNA, the CDR3 is TGTGCCAGCAGCTGGCAACGGACAGGGGTGCTCTATGGCTACACCTTC.

This chain uses TRBV28 with TRBJ2-1, with TRBD2 matching over 9 bases. J was trimmed by 4 bases and V by 11 bases; bases with no gene match: 15. CDR3 length: 16 residues. From germline, CDR1 is MDHEN and CDR2 SYDVKM. The CDR3 nucleotides read TGTGCCTCCAGCAGGGTAGTGAGCGGGAGGTACAATGAGCAGTTCTTC. Translated: CASSRVVSGRYNEQFF.

This sequence joins TRBV5-5 and TRBJ1-1; no clear D gene. CDR3 length equals 14 residues. The V gene's germline CDR1 is SGHKS and CDR2 YYEKEE (reference sequence). Trimming cost V 0 bases and J 3 bases, with 9 bases left between them. CDR3: CASSLAQDYTEAFF. DNA for the CDR3: TGTGCCAGCAGCTTGGCCCAGGACTACACTGAAGCTTTCTTT.